A selection of T cell receptor beta chains follows, all from one sample in a study of post-analysis software for immune sequencing data. Via MiXCR, TCRdb re-called the PCR reads, giving one row per CDR3 protein. The profile covers hundreds of thousands of distinct CDR3 sequences, with roughly 45% appearing a single time and 9% to 13% taken by the ten largest. The sample consisted of blood. The receptor set was obtained from a girl between 5 and 17 years old with multiple sclerosis. The conserved cysteine and the conserved F or W are not part of the CDR3 here. Clone size is stated in some rows and not others, as once, few, many or a class when expanded.

clone_size: .; j_call: TRBJ1-5; v_call: TRBV20-1; cdr3_aa: SGMGPGQISNQPQH
clone_size: .; j_call: TRBJ2-1; v_call: TRBV7-8; cdr3_aa: ASSLVDRGNNEQF
clone_size: .; j_call: TRBJ2-1; v_call: TRBV4-2; cdr3_aa: ASSQDWQSSYNEQF
clone_size: .; j_call: TRBJ2-1; v_call: TRBV30; cdr3_aa: ACGQGSYNEQF
clone_size: once; j_call: TRBJ2-7; v_call: TRBV21-1; cdr3_aa: ASSTKNRGPILCQSYEQY
clone_size: .; j_call: TRBJ1-6; v_call: TRBV6-5; cdr3_aa: ASRGGDPYNSPLH
clone_size: .; j_call: TRBJ2-5; v_call: TRBV28; cdr3_aa: ASTPGTSAQETQY
clone_size: .; j_call: TRBJ2-7; v_call: TRBV5-6; cdr3_aa: ASSVRAITYEQY
clone_size: .; j_call: TRBJ1-5; v_call: TRBV28; cdr3_aa: ASSYGQNSNQPQH
clone_size: few; j_call: .; v_call: TRBV5-1; cdr3_aa: ASSFVSGRGVEQY
clone_size: .; j_call: .; v_call: TRBV7-9; cdr3_aa: ASSFQTYEQY
clone_size: .; j_call: .; v_call: TRBV27; cdr3_aa: ASSSILQGFNEQY
clone_size: .; j_call: TRBJ2-1; v_call: TRBV9; cdr3_aa: ASSVVTIGGEQF
clone_size: .; j_call: TRBJ2-1; v_call: TRBV7-6; cdr3_aa: ASRSGPGNEQF
clone_size: .; j_call: TRBJ2-1; v_call: TRBV7-2; cdr3_aa: ASSLGATTDYNEQF
clone_size: few; j_call: .; v_call: TRBV9; cdr3_aa: ASSVGIGGRVSEQY
clone_size: .; j_call: TRBJ1-2; v_call: TRBV7-8; cdr3_aa: ASSPKGGQGVGYT
clone_size: .; j_call: TRBJ1-2; v_call: TRBV6-1; cdr3_aa: ASSELGISYGYT
clone_size: .; j_call: TRBJ1-1; v_call: TRBV27; cdr3_aa: ASSQQGKGEAF
clone_size: .; j_call: TRBJ2-6; v_call: TRBV7-3; cdr3_aa: ASSPRTGYTGANVLT
clone_size: few; j_call: TRBJ2-1; v_call: TRBV12-3/TRBV12-4; cdr3_aa: ASSLGGRRYNEQF
clone_size: few; j_call: TRBJ2-3; v_call: TRBV29-1; cdr3_aa: SVEGGISSTDTQY
clone_size: once; j_call: TRBJ2-1; v_call: TRBV6-2/TRBV6-3; cdr3_aa: ASSYSRGSNEQF
clone_size: few; j_call: TRBJ2-1; v_call: TRBV6-4; cdr3_aa: ASSEGQGPYNEQF
clone_size: .; j_call: TRBJ2-1; v_call: TRBV12-3/TRBV12-4; cdr3_aa: ASSELGLAGSNEQF
clone_size: .; j_call: TRBJ2-1; v_call: TRBV7-9; cdr3_aa: ASSLGGTTEQF
clone_size: .; j_call: TRBJ1-6; v_call: TRBV20-1; cdr3_aa: SARKTVSNNSPLH
clone_size: .; j_call: TRBJ2-5; v_call: TRBV20-1; cdr3_aa: SARGGEGETQY
clone_size: few; j_call: TRBJ2-1; v_call: TRBV20-1; cdr3_aa: SAALPPSSYNEQF
clone_size: once; j_call: TRBJ2-1; v_call: TRBV20-1; cdr3_aa: SARTGGGGSYNEQF
clone_size: .; j_call: TRBJ2-1; v_call: TRBV5-1; cdr3_aa: ASQRTGSYNEQF
clone_size: few; j_call: TRBJ2-6; v_call: TRBV5-1; cdr3_aa: ASSLIGGGANVLT
clone_size: .; j_call: TRBJ2-7; v_call: TRBV21-1; cdr3_aa: ASRVAGASYEQY
clone_size: .; j_call: .; v_call: TRBV5-1; cdr3_aa: ASSLVVSGSPGETQY
clone_size: .; j_call: TRBJ2-3; v_call: TRBV6-6; cdr3_aa: ASRPHTDTQY
clone_size: once; j_call: TRBJ1-1; v_call: TRBV20-1; cdr3_aa: SARKGGSNTEAF
clone_size: .; j_call: TRBJ2-1; v_call: TRBV10-3; cdr3_aa: AISYDRDYNEQF
clone_size: .; j_call: TRBJ2-3; v_call: TRBV6-2/TRBV6-3; cdr3_aa: ASWLAGGPKDTQY
clone_size: once; j_call: TRBJ1-5; v_call: TRBV12-3/TRBV12-4; cdr3_aa: ASSLLENQPQH
clone_size: .; j_call: TRBJ2-1; v_call: TRBV20-1; cdr3_aa: SARDWDYAGGGNEQF
clone_size: .; j_call: TRBJ2-5; v_call: TRBV28; cdr3_aa: ASSPTEETQY
clone_size: few; j_call: .; v_call: TRBV20-1; cdr3_aa: SAREGLAGGDYEQY
clone_size: .; j_call: TRBJ2-3; v_call: TRBV7-3; cdr3_aa: ASSPGRAGGSTDTQY
clone_size: few; j_call: TRBJ1-6; v_call: TRBV7-8; cdr3_aa: ASTSKNSDNSPLH
clone_size: .; j_call: TRBJ1-6; v_call: TRBV5-1; cdr3_aa: ASSLQGDYNSPLH
clone_size: few; j_call: TRBJ2-7; v_call: TRBV13; cdr3_aa: ASSMRRDRGSYEQY
clone_size: few; j_call: .; v_call: TRBV27; cdr3_aa: ASSPGAGAYEQY
clone_size: few; j_call: TRBJ2-5; v_call: TRBV9; cdr3_aa: ASSPWAGEGTQY
clone_size: .; j_call: TRBJ1-2; v_call: TRBV28; cdr3_aa: ASSPTGKGYT
clone_size: few; j_call: TRBJ2-3; v_call: TRBV7-3; cdr3_aa: ASSPSITDTQY
clone_size: .; j_call: TRBJ1-5; v_call: TRBV6-1; cdr3_aa: ASSPLGGFGNQPQH
clone_size: .; j_call: TRBJ1-2; v_call: TRBV29-1; cdr3_aa: SVVLTGFYGYT
clone_size: .; j_call: TRBJ2-1; v_call: TRBV6-6; cdr3_aa: ASRNRGSTNNEQF
clone_size: few; j_call: TRBJ1-3; v_call: TRBV13; cdr3_aa: ASSLATLDRGTGNTIY